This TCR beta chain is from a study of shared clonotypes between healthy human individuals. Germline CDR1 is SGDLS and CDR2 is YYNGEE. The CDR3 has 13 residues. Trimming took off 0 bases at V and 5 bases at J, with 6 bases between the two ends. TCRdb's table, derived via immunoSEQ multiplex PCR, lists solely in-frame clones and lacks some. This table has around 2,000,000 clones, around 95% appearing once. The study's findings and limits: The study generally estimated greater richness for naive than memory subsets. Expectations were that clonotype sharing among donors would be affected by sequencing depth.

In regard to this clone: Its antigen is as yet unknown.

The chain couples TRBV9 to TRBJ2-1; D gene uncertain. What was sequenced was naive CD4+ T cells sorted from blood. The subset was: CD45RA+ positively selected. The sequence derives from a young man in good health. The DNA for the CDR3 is TGTGCCAGCAGCGTAGCGGTCGACAATGAGCAGTTCTTC. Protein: CASSVAVDNEQFF.